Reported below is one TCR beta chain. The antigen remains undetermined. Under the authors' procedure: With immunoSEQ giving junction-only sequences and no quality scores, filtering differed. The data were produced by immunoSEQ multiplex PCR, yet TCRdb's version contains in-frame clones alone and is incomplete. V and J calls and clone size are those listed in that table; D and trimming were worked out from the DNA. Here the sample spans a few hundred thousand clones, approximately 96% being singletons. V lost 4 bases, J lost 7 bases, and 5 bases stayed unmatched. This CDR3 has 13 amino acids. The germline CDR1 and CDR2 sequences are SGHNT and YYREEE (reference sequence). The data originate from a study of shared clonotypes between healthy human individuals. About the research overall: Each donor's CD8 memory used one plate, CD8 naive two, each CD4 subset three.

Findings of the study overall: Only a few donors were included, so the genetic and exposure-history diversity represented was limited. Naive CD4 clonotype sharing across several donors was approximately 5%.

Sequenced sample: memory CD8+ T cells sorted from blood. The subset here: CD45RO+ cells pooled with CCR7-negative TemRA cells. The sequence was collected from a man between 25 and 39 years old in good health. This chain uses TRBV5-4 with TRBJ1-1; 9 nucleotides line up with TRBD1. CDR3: CASSVDRGGEAFF. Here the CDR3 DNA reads TGTGCCAGCAGCGTGGACAGGGGTGGTGAAGCTTTCTTT. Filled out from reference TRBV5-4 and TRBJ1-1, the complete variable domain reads ETGVTQSPTHLIKTRGQQVTLRCSSQSGHNTVSWYQQALGQGPQFIFQYYREEENGRGNFPPRFSGLQFPNYSSELNVNALELDDSALYLCASSVDRGGEAFFGQGTRLTVV.